The 31 T cell receptor gamma chains below come from one sample, sequenced in a study of γδ T cells in repeated Plasmodium falciparum infection (dated by TCRdb to the early 2020s). For bulk TCR repertoire analysis, Vgamma9/Vdelta2+ and Vdelta2-negative gammadelta T cell populations were flow-sorted out of peripheral blood mononuclear cells. The method was multiplex PCR. TCRdb records Illumina MiSeq as the sequencer. Clones were re-identified by TCRdb from the public reads with CATT, and rows with the same DNA were merged. This sample gives approximately 26,000 gamma-chain clones in total; 3% of them show up just once. The ten largest clones take up about 33% of the sample. The sample comprised gamma-delta T cells from blood. These receptor sequences come from a pool of human donors (malaria-infected and uninfected, not separated).

As regards this clone: The protein TCRdb gives is from a much larger clone and does not agree with this DNA's translation at residue 9, likely a read error; the protein shown here comes from the DNA. V is TRGV2 and J is TRGJ1 or TRGJ2. Germline V gene data show CDR1 as EGSNGY and CDR2 as YDSYNSKV. The CDR3 has 14 residues. V was clipped by 0 bases and J by 8 bases; unmatched bases: 10. CDR3 residues: CATWDGTILDKKLF. The CDR3 coding sequence is TGTGCCACCTGGGACGGGACTATTCTGGATAAGAAACTCTTT.

In this sample, this clone turned up a few times. The protein held in TCRdb is that of a much larger clone and does not match this DNA's translation at residue 4, likely because of a read error; the protein shown is translated from the DNA. The rearrangement joins TRGV4 to TRGJ1 or TRGJ2. With V trimmed by 9 bases and J by 8 bases, 10 bases remained unmatched. This CDR3 has 11 residues. The germline V gene encodes CDR1 EGSTGY and CDR2 YDSYTSSV. The CDR3 coding sequence is TGTGCCACCCGGGTTACCAATAAGAAACTCTTT. Its translation: CATRVTNKKLF.

This clone was seen a few times. The TCRdb protein, from a much larger clone, departs from this DNA's translation at residue 3, likely by read error; the protein shown derives from the DNA. The chain has TRGV2 and TRGJ1 or TRGJ2. Assignment of the J gene here rests on matching the DNA to germline, because TCRdb gives none. CDR1 is EGSNGY, CDR2 YDSYNSKV, per germline. The CDR3 covers 13 residues. CDR3 DNA sequence: TGTGCCATCTGGGACGGGAAGGGCGATAAGAAACTCTTT. Translating it yields CAIWDGKGDKKLF.

On this clone itself: The likely explanation is a read error, given a far larger clone one base away. Other DNA sequences in the sample encode the same CDR3. The CDR3 DNA is TGTGCCTTGTGGGAGCTCGACCCCTTTTGTTATAAGAAACTCTTT. It translates to CALWELDPFCYKKLF. The chain has TRGV9 and TRGJ1 or TRGJ2. TCRdb does not report a J gene; here it was assigned by matching the DNA to germline references. Germline trimming cut 3 bases from V and 6 bases from J; bases unmatched to any gene: 14. The V gene's germline CDR1 is GITISATS and CDR2 ISYDGTV (reference sequence). The CDR3 extends over 15 amino acids.

This clone was seen repeatedly, ten times or more. Other DNA variants within this sample encode the same CDR3. The chain couples TRGV4 to TRGJ1 or TRGJ2. V shed 3 bases and J 4 bases; nucleotides not matched to a gene: 3. The germline V gene has CDR1 EGSTGY and CDR2 YDSYTSSV. The CDR3 is 12 amino acids. CDR3 nucleotide sequence: TGTGCCACCTGGGATCGCTATTATAAGAAACTCTTT. Translation gives CATWDRYYKKLF.

Only a few counts were recorded for this clone. The protein recorded in TCRdb matches a much larger clone and deviates from this DNA's translation at residue 6, suggesting a read error; the protein here is obtained by translating the DNA. The CDR3 protein is CAVRYHYKKLF. Here the CDR3 DNA reads TGTGCCGTCCGTTATCATTATAAGAAACTCTTT. The genes are TRGV4 and TRGJ1 or TRGJ2. In the absence of a J gene in TCRdb, the DNA was matched to germline to assign it here. The CDR3 is 11 residues long. The germline CDR1 and CDR2 sequences are EGSTGY and YDSYTSSV. Trimming took 12 bases from V and 5 from J; bases not matched to a gene: 10.

This clone was counted only a few times. This likely reflects a read error, since a far larger clone is one base away. V usage is TRGV9 and J usage is TRGJ1 or TRGJ2. No J gene is reported in TCRdb; it was inferred here by comparing the DNA with germline. The V gene's germline CDR1 is GITISATS and CDR2 ISYDGTV (reference sequence). Unmatched junction bases numbered 8, after V lost 2 bases and J lost 7 bases. The CDR3 runs 13 residues. The CDR3 protein is CALWEGRDYKKLF. In DNA form, the CDR3 reads TGTGCCTTGTGGGAGGGGAGGGACTATAAGAAACTCTTT.

This clone was observed at least ten times. A much more abundant neighbour one base away suggests this may be a read error. The chain joins TRGV9 to TRGJP. Germline CDR1 reads GITISATS; CDR2 reads ISYDGTV (reference sequence). The CDR3 covers 17 residues. V gave up 0 bases and J gave up 8 bases; unmatched junction bases: 7. The CDR3, as DNA: TGTGCCTTGTGGGAGGTGCGGGAAAAGTTGGGCAAAAAAATCAAGGTATTT. It codes for CALWEVREKLGKKIKVF.

This clone has more than one count but fewer than ten. TCRdb attributes to this sequence the protein of a much larger clone, which differs from the DNA translation at residue 6; a read error is likely, and the protein displayed is translated from the DNA. This rearrangement joins TRGV9 to TRGJP. As TCRdb names no J gene, one was assigned here on the basis of a DNA match to germline. This CDR3 is built from 14 residues. From germline, CDR1 is GITISATS and CDR2 ISYDGTV (reference sequence). V dropped 2 bases and J dropped 12; count of bases not matched to a gene: 4. The CDR3 nucleotides read TGTGCCTTGTGGGAGGCGCGGGGCAAAAAAATCAAGGTATTT. It translates to CALWEARGKKIKVF.

This clone appeared many times. A far larger clone is a single base away, which makes a read error likely. Distinct nucleotide sequences in the sample also encode this CDR3. The CDR3 DNA sequence: TGTGCCCTGTGGGTGAATTATTATAAGAAACTCTTT. As protein: CALWVNYYKKLF. This rearrangement joins TRGV9 to TRGJ1 or TRGJ2. The CDR3 is made up of 12 amino acids. Germline CDR1 GITISATS, CDR2 ISYDGTV (reference sequence).

This clone was counted ten times or more. The protein TCRdb gives is from a much larger clone and does not agree with this DNA's translation at residue 2, likely a read error; the protein shown here comes from the DNA. The rearrangement joins TRGV5 to TRGJ1 or TRGJ2. This CDR3 is 13 amino acids long. Looked up from germline, CDR1 is VINAFY and CDR2 is YDVSNSKD. CDR3 sequence reads: CTTWEFSGYKKLF. CDR3 nucleotide sequence: TGTACCACCTGGGAGTTCTCGGGATATAAGAAACTCTTT.

This clone was seen many times. A read error likely explains why the TCRdb protein, taken from a much larger clone, differs from this DNA's translation at residue 5; the protein shown is translated from the DNA. The rearrangement links TRGV2 to TRGJ1 or TRGJ2. The CDR3 loop spans 13 amino acids. Germline V gene data show CDR1 as EGSNGY and CDR2 as YDSYNSKV. As DNA, the CDR3 is TGTGCCACCTGGGGCGGGCCGGGATATAAGAAACTCTTT. It translates to CATWGGPGYKKLF.

This clone has ten or more counts. The protein held in TCRdb is that of a much larger clone and does not match this DNA's translation at residue 9, likely because of a read error; the protein shown is translated from the DNA. CDR3 nucleotides: TGTGCCACCTGGGATGGCGGGGATTGTTATAAGAAACTCTTT. It yields the protein CATWDGGDCYKKLF. This chain connects TRGV4 to TRGJ1 or TRGJ2. CDR3 length: 14 amino acids. Trimming took 1 base from V and 6 from J; bases not matched to a gene: 9. Germline V CDR1 and CDR2: EGSTGY, YDSYTSSV.

This clone was counted a few times. The amino acid sequence in TCRdb belongs to a much larger clone and departs from this DNA's translation at residue 9, likely a sequencing read error; the sequence shown is translated from the DNA. This chain uses TRGV9 with TRGJ1 or TRGJ2. The J gene was not available in TCRdb and was assigned here by matching the DNA to germline segments. The germline CDR1 and CDR2 sequences are GITISATS and ISYDGTV (reference sequence). This CDR3 comprises 13 residues. In DNA form, the CDR3 reads TGTGCCCTTGCCGGGCTGAATTATTGTAAGAAACTCTTT. This encodes CALAGLNYCKKLF.

To note about this clone: The TCRdb protein comes from a much larger clone and disagrees with this DNA's translation at residue 4, likely due to a read error; the protein given here is derived from the DNA. This chain links TRGV2 with TRGJ1 or TRGJ2. TCRdb lists no J gene, so it was determined here by aligning the DNA to germline. CDR1 and CDR2 (germline): EGSNGY, YDSYNSKV. The CDR3 spans 14 residues. CDR3 in DNA: TGTGCCACCGGGGACGGGACTATTATGGATAAGAAACTCTTT. Translated, it gives CATGDGTIMDKKLF.

As regards this clone: The protein given by TCRdb reflects a much larger clone and differs at residue 14 from this DNA's translation, likely from a read error; the protein shown is the DNA's translation. The CDR3 protein is CALWGVELGKKIKIF. CDR3 DNA: TGTGCCTTGTGGGGTGTGGAGTTGGGCAAAAAAATCAAGATATTT. The V call is TRGV9, the J call TRGJP1. Here the J gene was assigned by germline matching of the DNA, as TCRdb has none. The length of the CDR3 is 15 residues. V was clipped by 5 bases and J by 15 bases; unmatched bases: 21. Per the germline V gene, CDR1 is GITISATS and CDR2 is ISYDGTV (reference sequence).

This clone was seen only a few times. The TCRdb protein, from a much larger clone, departs from this DNA's translation at residue 9, likely by read error; the protein shown derives from the DNA. The CDR3 region has the DNA TGTGCCTTGTGGGAGGTGAACGAGCGAGAGTTGGGCAAAAAAATCAAGGTATTT. Amino acids: CALWEVNERELGKKIKVF. The chain combines TRGV9 with TRGJP. The J gene comes from matching the DNA to germline here; TCRdb lacks it. The CDR3 totals 18 residues. Germline CDR1 reads GITISATS; CDR2 reads ISYDGTV (reference sequence). J lost 6 bases, V lost 0 bases, and 8 bases had no gene match.

The sample holds a few counts of this clone. TCRdb shows a much larger clone's protein in place of this DNA's translation, and the two differ at residue 10, likely through a read error; the protein shown is translated from the DNA. TRGV9 is the V gene, and the J gene was not called. The CDR3 length is 12 residues. Germline V gene data show CDR1 as GITISATS and CDR2 as ISYDGTV (reference sequence). CDR3 in amino acids: CALYPNYYKNLF. In nucleotides, the CDR3 is TGTGCCTTGTACCCGAATTATTATAAGAACCTCTTT.

This clone is deemed medium-sized. With a far larger clone one base away, a read error is the likely cause. In the same sample, other DNA sequences code for this CDR3. The chain couples TRGV9 to TRGJ1 or TRGJ2. The CDR3 spans 12 residues. Germline V gene sequence: CDR1 GITISATS, CDR2 ISYDGTV (reference sequence). The CDR3 DNA follows: TGTGCCCTGTGGGAGGCGAAACTTAAGAAACTCTTT. Protein product: CALWEAKLKKLF.

This clone was counted ten times or more. An end of the junction differs from the germline gene, which may be a read error. Other DNA sequences from this sample encode an identical CDR3 as well. The chain uses TRGV2 and TRGJ1 or TRGJ2. This CDR3 has 13 residues. Germline-derived CDR1 and CDR2 are EGSNGY and YDSYNSKV. CDR3 sequence (DNA): TGCGCCACCTGGGACGGCCTGGAATATAAGAAACTCTTT. Amino acids: CATWDGLEYKKLF.

This clone was picked up many times. The V and J genes are TRGV4 and TRGJ1 or TRGJ2. J was trimmed by 2 bases and V by 0 bases; bases with no gene match: 16. Germline loops: CDR1 EGSTGY, CDR2 YDSYTSSV. The length of the CDR3 is 18 residues. The CDR3 protein is CATWDGQDYGKYYYKKLF. The DNA of the CDR3 is TGTGCCACCTGGGATGGGCAAGATTATGGAAAATATTATTATAAGAAACTCTTT.

As to this clone: The TCRdb record carries a much larger clone's protein, which differs from this DNA's translation at residue 3; a read error is the likely cause, and the protein listed here is the DNA translation. The chain couples TRGV8 to TRGJ1 or TRGJ2. Germline CDR1 VENAVY, CDR2 YDSYNSRV. This CDR3 is 13 amino acids long. CDR3 sequence (DNA): TGTGCCATCTGGGATTTAGGGTATTATAAGAAACTCTTT. It yields the protein CAIWDLGYYKKLF.

This clone was detected many times. A far larger clone is a single base away, which makes a read error likely. In the same sample, other DNA sequences code for this CDR3. The chain recombines TRGV9 with TRGJ1 or TRGJ2. The J gene, missing from TCRdb, was assigned here through DNA to germline matching. With V trimmed by 1 base and J by 5 bases, 8 bases remained unmatched. CDR3 length equals 14 residues. Germline CDR1 GITISATS, CDR2 ISYDGTV (reference sequence). The CDR3 DNA sequence: TGTGCCTTGTGGGAGGTACTACCGAATTATAAGAAACTCTTT. It yields the protein CALWEVLPNYKKLF.

This clone showed up many times. CDR3 nucleotide sequence: TGTGCCACCTGGGTCAGCCAACTTTATTATAAGAAACTCTTT. This sequence encodes CATWVSQLYYKKLF. The rearrangement joins TRGV4 to TRGJ1 or TRGJ2. V gave up 5 bases and J gave up 3 bases; unmatched junction bases: 10. This CDR3 spans 14 amino acids. The germline CDR1 and CDR2 sequences are EGSTGY and YDSYTSSV.

Written as DNA, the CDR3 is TGTGCCACCTGGGACGGGGTATCCTATTATAAGAAACTCTTGGCAGTGGAACAACACTGGTTGTCACAGGTAAGTATCGGAAGAATACAACATTTC. Its protein is CATWDGVSYYKKLLAVEQHWLSQVSIGRIQHF. No J gene was named, though the V gene is TRGV2. Germline V gene data show CDR1 as EGSNGY and CDR2 as YDSYNSKV. The CDR3 has 32 residues.

There are many counts of this clone. The TCRdb protein, from a much larger clone, departs from this DNA's translation at residue 14, likely by read error; the protein shown derives from the DNA. The chain recombines TRGV9 with TRGJP. The J gene, left out of TCRdb, was set here by checking the DNA against germline. CDR1 and CDR2 from the germline V gene are GITISATS and ISYDGTV (reference sequence). The CDR3 consists of 17 residues. CDR3 nucleotide sequence: TGTGCCTTGTGGGAATTCTTGAAAGAGTTGGGCAAAAAAACCAAGGTATTT. It codes for CALWEFLKELGKKTKVF.

In its sample, this clone was seen many times. The sample holds other DNA sequences that translate to the same CDR3. The rearrangement joins TRGV2 to TRGJ1 or TRGJ2. Germline V gives CDR1 EGSNGY, CDR2 YDSYNSKV. The ends lost 1 base at V and 0 bases at J; junction bases unmatched: 6. CDR3 length: 15 residues. The CDR3 bases are TGTGCCACCTGGGACGGATCCGCGAATTATTATAAGAAACTCTTT. Amino acids: CATWDGSANYYKKLF.

In its sample, this clone was seen many times. The protein given by TCRdb reflects a much larger clone and differs at residue 3 from this DNA's translation, likely from a read error; the protein shown is the DNA's translation. The rearrangement uses TRGV9 and TRGJ1 or TRGJ2. No J gene was available from TCRdb, and it was assigned here by a germline match of the DNA. Germline V lookup: CDR1 GITISATS, CDR2 ISYDGTV (reference sequence). The CDR3 sequence is 12 residues long. The junction had 6 bases not matched to a gene; V was cut back by 10 bases and J by 0 bases. Here the CDR3 reads CAFYPNYYKKLF. The CDR3 DNA sequence: TGTGCCTTTTACCCGAATTATTATAAGAAACTCTTT.

In the case of this clone: A far larger clone is off by one base, so a read error is likely. This sample also contains other DNA sequences that code for the same CDR3. The V and J genes are TRGV4 and TRGJ1 or TRGJ2. The J gene is absent in TCRdb and was assigned here via DNA matching to germline. There are 10 residues in the CDR3. Per germline, CDR1 EGSTGY and CDR2 YDSYTSSV. The CDR3 region is CATWDCEKLF. Written as DNA, the CDR3 is TGTGCCACATGGGATTGTGAGAAACTCTTT.

This clone has only a few counts. TCRdb's protein, taken from a much larger clone, differs from this DNA's translation at residue 10, likely owing to a read error; the protein displayed comes from the DNA. This chain joins TRGV9 and TRGJ1 or TRGJ2. Here the J gene came from matching the DNA to germline, since TCRdb omits it. Germline loops: CDR1 GITISATS, CDR2 ISYDGTV (reference sequence). The CDR3 consists of 14 residues. Here the CDR3 DNA reads TGTGCCTTGTGGGAGCCTTGGAATTATCATAAGAAACTCTTT. Protein product: CALWEPWNYHKKLF.

This clone was detected only a few times. For this DNA, TCRdb reports the protein of a much larger clone, which diverges at residue 7, most likely from a read error; the protein presented here is translated directly from the DNA. V usage is TRGV9 and J usage is TRGJ1 or TRGJ2. TCRdb leaves out the J gene; it was filled in here by matching the DNA to germline. This CDR3 has 15 residues. Germline CDR1 GITISATS, CDR2 ISYDGTV (reference sequence). J gave up 6 bases and V 1 base, and 12 bases lay outside the gene matches. In nucleotides, the CDR3 is TGTGCCTTGTGGGAGGTCCCCCCGCGTGGTTATAAGAAACTCTTT. It specifies CALWEVPPRGYKKLF.